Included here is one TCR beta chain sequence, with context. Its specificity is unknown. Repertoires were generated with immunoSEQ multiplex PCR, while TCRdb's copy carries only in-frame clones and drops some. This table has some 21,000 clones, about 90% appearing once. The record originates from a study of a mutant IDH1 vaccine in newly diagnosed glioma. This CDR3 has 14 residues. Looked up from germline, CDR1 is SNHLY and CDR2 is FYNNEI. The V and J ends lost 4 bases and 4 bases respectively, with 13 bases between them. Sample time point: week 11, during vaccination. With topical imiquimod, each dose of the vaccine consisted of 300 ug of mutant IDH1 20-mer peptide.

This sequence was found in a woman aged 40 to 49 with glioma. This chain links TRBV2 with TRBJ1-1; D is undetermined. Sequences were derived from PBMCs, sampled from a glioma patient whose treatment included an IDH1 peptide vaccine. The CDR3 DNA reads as TGTGCCAGCAGTGGGCTCGGGTGGAGCACTGAAGCTTTCTTT. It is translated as CASSGLGWSTEAFF.